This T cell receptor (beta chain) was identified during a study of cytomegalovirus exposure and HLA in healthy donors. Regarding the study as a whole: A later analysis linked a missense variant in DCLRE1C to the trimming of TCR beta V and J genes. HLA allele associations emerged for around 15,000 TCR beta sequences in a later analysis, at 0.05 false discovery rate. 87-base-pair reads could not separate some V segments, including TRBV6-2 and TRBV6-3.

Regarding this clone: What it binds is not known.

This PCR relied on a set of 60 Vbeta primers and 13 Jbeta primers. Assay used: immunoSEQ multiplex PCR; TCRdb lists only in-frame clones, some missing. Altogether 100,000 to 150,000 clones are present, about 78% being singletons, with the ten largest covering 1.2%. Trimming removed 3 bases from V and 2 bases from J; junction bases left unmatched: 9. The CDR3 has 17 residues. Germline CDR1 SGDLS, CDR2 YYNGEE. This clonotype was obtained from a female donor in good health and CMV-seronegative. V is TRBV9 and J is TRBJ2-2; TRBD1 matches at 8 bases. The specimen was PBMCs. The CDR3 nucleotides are TGTGCCAGCAGCGCCCCGCGAGGACAGGGTAACACCGGGGAGCTGTTTTTT. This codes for CASSAPRGQGNTGELFF. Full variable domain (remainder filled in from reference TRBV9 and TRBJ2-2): DSGVTQTPKHLITATGQRVTLRCSPRSGDLSVYWYQQSLDQGLQFLIQYYNGEERAKGNILERFSAQQFPDLHSELNLSSLELGDSALYFCASSAPRGQGNTGELFFGEGSRLTVL.